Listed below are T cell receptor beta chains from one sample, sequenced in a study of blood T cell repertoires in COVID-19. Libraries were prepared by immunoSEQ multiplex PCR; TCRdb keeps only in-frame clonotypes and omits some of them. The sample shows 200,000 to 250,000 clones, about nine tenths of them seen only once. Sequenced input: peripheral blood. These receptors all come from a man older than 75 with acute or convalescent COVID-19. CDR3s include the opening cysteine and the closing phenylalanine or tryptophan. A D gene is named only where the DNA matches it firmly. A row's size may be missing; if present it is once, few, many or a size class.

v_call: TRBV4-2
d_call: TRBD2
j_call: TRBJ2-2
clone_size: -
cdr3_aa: CASSQGLANTGELFF
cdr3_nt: TGTGCCAGCAGCCAGGGACTAGCGAACACCGGGGAGCTGTTTTTT

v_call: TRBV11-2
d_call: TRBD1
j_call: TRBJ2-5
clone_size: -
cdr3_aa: CASSRDRGETQYF
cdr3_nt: TGTGCCAGCAGCAGGGACAGGGGAGAGACCCAGTACTTC

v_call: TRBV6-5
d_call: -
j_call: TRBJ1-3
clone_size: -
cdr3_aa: CASRNTGSSGNTIYF
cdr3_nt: TGTGCCAGCAGAAATACCGGGAGCTCTGGAAACACCATATATTTT

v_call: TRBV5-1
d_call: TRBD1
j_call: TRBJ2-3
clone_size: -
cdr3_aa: CASSLNFDRGTDTQYF
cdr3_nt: TGCGCCAGCAGCTTGAACTTCGACAGGGGCACAGATACGCAGTATTTT

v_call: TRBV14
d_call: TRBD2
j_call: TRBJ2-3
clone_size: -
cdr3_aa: CASSRTSGRADTQYF
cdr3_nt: TGTGCCAGCAGCCGTACTAGCGGGAGGGCAGATACGCAGTATTTT

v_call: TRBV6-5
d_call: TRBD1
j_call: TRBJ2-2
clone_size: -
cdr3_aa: CASRPWDSTGELFF
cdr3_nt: TGTGCCAGCAGACCCTGGGACAGCACCGGGGAGCTGTTTTTT

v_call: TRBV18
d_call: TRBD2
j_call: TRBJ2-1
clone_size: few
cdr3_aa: CASSSRLADNANEQFF
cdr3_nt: TGTGCCAGCTCATCTAGACTAGCGGACAACGCAAATGAGCAGTTCTTC

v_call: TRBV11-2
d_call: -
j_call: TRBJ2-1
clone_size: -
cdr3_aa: CASPLPLSSYNEQFF
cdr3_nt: TGTGCCAGCCCCTTGCCCCTGAGCTCCTACAATGAGCAGTTCTTC

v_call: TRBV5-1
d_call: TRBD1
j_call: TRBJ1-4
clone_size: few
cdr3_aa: CASSFGQGNEKLFF
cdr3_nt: TGCGCCAGCAGCTTTGGACAGGGGAATGAAAAACTGTTTTTT

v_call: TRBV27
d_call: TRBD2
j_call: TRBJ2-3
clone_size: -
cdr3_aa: CASSQIAGVGWGTQYF
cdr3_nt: TGTGCCAGCAGTCAAATAGCGGGAGTGGGGTGGGGTACGCAGTATTTT

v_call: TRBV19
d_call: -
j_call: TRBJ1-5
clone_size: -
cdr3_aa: CASSTRTVSNQPQHF
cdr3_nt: TGTGCCAGTAGTACCCGAACAGTCAGCAATCAGCCCCAGCATTTT

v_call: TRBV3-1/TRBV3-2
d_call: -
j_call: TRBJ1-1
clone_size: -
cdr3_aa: CASSQSGVLNTEAFF
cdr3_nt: TGTGCCAGCAGCCAGTCGGGGGTGTTGAACACTGAAGCTTTCTTT

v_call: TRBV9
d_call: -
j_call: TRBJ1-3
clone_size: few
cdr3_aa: CASSVGGAGNTIYF
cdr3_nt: TGTGCCAGCAGCGTAGGGGGGGCTGGAAACACCATATATTTT

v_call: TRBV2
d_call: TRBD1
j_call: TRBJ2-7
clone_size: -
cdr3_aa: CASSPGTGKIYEQYF
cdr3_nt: TGTGCCAGCAGCCCAGGGACAGGGAAAATCTACGAGCAGTACTTC

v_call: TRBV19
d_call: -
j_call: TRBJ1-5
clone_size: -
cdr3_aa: CASSIDWPGAPNQPQHF
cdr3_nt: TGTGCCAGTAGTATAGATTGGCCAGGGGCCCCCAATCAGCCCCAGCATTTT

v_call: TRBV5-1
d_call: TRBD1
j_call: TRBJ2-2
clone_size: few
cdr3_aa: CASSKTGSDTGELFF
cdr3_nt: TGCGCCAGCAGCAAGACAGGGTCGGACACCGGGGAGCTGTTTTTT

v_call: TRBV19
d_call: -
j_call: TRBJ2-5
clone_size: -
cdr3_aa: CASSQAAADAETQYF
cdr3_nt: TGTGCCAGTAGTCAGGCGGCAGCGGACGCGGAGACCCAGTACTTC

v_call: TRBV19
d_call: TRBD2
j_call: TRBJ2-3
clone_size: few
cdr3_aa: CASWGGAGGRPDTQYF
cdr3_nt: TGTGCCAGCTGGGGGGGAGCGGGAGGGCGCCCAGATACGCAGTATTTT

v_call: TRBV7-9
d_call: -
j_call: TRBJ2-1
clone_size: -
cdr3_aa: CASSLESSGKYNEQFF
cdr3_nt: TGTGCCAGCAGCTTAGAATCGTCAGGGAAGTACAATGAGCAGTTCTTC

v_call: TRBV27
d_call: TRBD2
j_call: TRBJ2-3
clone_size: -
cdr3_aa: CASSLYVAGPTDTQYF
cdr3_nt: TGTGCCAGCAGTTTATATGTAGCGGGACCCACAGATACGCAGTATTTT

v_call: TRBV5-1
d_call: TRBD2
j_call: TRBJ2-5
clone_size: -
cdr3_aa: CASSPTSIETQYF
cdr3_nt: TGCGCCAGCTCCCCGACTAGCATTGAGACCCAGTACTTC

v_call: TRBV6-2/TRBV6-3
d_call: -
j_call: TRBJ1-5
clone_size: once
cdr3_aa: CASSPRGVGSRQPQHF
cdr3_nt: TGTGCCAGCAGTCCCCGAGGGGTCGGGAGCCGTCAGCCCCAGCATTTT

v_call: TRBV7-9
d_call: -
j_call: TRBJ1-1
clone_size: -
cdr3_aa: CASSAPGAAEAFF
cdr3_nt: TGTGCCAGCAGCGCCCCAGGGGCAGCTGAAGCTTTCTTT

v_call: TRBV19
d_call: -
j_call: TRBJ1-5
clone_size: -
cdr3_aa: CASSISVSNQPQHF
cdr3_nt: TGTGCCAGTAGTATATCCGTTAGCAATCAGCCCCAGCATTTT

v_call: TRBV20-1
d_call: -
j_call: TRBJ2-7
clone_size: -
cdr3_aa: CSPKHLYEQYF
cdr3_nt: TGCAGTCCCAAACACCTCTACGAGCAGTACTTC

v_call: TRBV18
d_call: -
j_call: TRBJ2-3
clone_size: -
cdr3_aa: CASSRLARTDTQYF
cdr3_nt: TGTGCCAGCTCACGACTCGCCCGCACAGATACGCAGTATTTT

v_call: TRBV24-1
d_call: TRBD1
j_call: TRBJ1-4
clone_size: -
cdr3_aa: CATSDSRTGAEKLFF
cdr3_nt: TGTGCCACCAGTGATTCCCGGACAGGGGCTGAAAAACTGTTTTTT

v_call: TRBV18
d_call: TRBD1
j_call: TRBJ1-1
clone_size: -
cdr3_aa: CATAQGANTEAFF
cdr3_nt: TGTGCCACCGCACAGGGGGCGAACACTGAAGCTTTCTTT

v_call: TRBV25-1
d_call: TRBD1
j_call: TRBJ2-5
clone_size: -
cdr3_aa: CASSALGGTGFQETQYF
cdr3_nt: TGTGCCAGCAGTGCCCTCGGCGGGACAGGGTTCCAAGAGACCCAGTACTTC

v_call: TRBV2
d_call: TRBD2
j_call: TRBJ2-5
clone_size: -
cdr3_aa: CASSEKRGLAKSRETQYF
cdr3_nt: TGTGCCAGCAGTGAAAAGAGGGGACTAGCGAAGTCAAGAGAGACCCAGTACTTC

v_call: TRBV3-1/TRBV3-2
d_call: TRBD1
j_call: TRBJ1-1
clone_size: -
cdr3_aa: CASSQDQIGQGTEAFF
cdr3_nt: TGTGCCAGCAGCCAAGACCAAATCGGACAGGGGACTGAAGCTTTCTTT

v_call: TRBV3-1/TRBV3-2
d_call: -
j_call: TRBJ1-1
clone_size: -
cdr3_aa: CASSQGAASAAAFF
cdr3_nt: TGTGCCAGCAGCCAAGGTGCAGCGTCGGCCGCAGCTTTCTTT

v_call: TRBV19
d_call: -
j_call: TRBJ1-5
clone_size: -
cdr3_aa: CASGRRTGSNQPQHF
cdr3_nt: TGTGCCAGTGGTAGACGGACGGGAAGCAATCAGCCCCAGCATTTT

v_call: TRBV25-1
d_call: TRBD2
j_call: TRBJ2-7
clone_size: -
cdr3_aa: CASSDGLAGGKEQYF
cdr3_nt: TGTGCCAGCAGTGACGGACTAGCGGGAGGAAAGGAGCAGTACTTC

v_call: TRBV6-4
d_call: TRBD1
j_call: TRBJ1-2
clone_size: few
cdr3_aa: CASSDDRPYRDRGIYYGYTF
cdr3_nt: TGTGCCAGCAGTGACGATAGGCCCTACCGGGACAGGGGTATATATTATGGCTACACCTTC

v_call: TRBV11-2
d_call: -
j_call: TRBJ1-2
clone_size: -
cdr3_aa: CASSLGGDGFEHWGYGYTF
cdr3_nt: TGTGCCAGCAGCCTGGGGGGGGACGGGTTCGAACATTGGGGCTATGGCTACACCTTC

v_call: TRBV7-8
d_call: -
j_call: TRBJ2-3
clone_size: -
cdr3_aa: CASSLNYPSTDTQYF
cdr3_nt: TGTGCCAGCAGCCTGAACTACCCTAGCACAGATACGCAGTATTTT

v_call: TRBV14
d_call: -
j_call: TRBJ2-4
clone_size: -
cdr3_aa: CASSRRSGDLLTKNIQYF
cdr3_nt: TGTGCCAGCAGCCGCAGGAGTGGGGACTTGCTAACCAAAAACATTCAGTACTTC

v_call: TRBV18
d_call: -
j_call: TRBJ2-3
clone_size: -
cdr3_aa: CASSLRVPDTQYF
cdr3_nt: TGTGCCAGCTCGCTCAGGGTACCAGATACGCAGTATTTT

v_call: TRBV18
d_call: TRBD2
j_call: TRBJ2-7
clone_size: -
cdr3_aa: CASSPKGTSGPYEQYF
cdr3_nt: TGTGCCAGCTCACCAAAGGGGACTAGCGGACCCTACGAGCAGTACTTC

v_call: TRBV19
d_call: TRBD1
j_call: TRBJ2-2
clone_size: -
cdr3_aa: CASRGEAGGLHTGELFF
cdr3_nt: TGTGCCAGTAGAGGAGAAGCAGGGGGATTGCACACCGGGGAGCTGTTTTTT

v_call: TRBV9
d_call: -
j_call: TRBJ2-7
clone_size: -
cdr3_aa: CASSVGGVGLYEQYF
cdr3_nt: TGTGCCAGCAGCGTAGGGGGGGTCGGGCTCTACGAGCAGTACTTC

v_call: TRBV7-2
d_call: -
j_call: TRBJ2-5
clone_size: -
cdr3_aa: CASSLVGGIQETQYF
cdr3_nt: TGTGCCAGCAGCTTAGTCGGCGGGATACAAGAGACCCAGTACTTC

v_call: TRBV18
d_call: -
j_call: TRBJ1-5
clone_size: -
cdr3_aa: CASSATRSNQPQHF
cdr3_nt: TGTGCCAGCTCCGCCACGCGCAGCAATCAGCCCCAGCATTTT

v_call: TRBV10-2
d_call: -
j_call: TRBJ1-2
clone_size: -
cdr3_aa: CASTKGAGYGYTF
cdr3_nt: TGCGCCAGCACCAAAGGGGCAGGCTATGGCTACACCTTC

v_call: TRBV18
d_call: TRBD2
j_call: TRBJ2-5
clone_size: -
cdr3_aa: CASSPRLALETQYF
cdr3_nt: TGTGCCAGCTCACCCAGACTAGCATTGGAGACCCAGTACTTC

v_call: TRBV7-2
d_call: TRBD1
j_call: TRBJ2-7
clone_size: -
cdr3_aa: CASSNAGQGAEQYF
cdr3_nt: TGTGCCAGCAGCAACGCGGGACAGGGGGCCGAGCAGTACTTC

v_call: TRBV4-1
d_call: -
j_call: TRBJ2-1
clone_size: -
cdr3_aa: CASSRDPQGSWNEQFF
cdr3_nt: TGCGCCAGCAGCCGAGACCCACAGGGTAGTTGGAATGAGCAGTTCTTC

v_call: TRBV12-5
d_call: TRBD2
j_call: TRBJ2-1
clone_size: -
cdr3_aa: CASGLGLAGEVQFF
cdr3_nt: TGTGCTAGTGGTTTGGGACTAGCGGGAGAGGTGCAGTTCTTC

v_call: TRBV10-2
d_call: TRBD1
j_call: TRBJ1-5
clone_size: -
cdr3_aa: CASSDRQGGQPQHF
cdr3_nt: TGCGCCAGCAGCGATAGACAGGGCGGTCAGCCCCAGCATTTT

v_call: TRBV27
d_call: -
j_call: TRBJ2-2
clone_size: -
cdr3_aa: CASSSPGHLNTGELFF
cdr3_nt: TGTGCCAGCAGTTCCCCGGGACATTTGAACACCGGGGAGCTGTTTTTT

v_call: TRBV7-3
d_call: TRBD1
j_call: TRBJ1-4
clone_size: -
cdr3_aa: CASSSRPPGQTNEKLFF
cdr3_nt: TGTGCCAGCAGCTCCAGACCTCCGGGACAGACAAATGAAAAACTGTTTTTT

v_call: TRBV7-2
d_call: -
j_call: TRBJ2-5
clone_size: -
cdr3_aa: CASSFTGQETQYF
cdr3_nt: TGTGCCAGCAGCTTTACAGGGCAAGAGACCCAGTACTTC

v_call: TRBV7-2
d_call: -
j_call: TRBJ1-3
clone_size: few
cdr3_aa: CASSLARGDTIYF
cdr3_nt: TGTGCCAGCAGCTTAGCCAGGGGTGACACCATATATTTT

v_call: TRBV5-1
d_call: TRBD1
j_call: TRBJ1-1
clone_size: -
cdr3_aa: CASSEGQGLSEAFF
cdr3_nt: TGCGCCAGCAGCGAGGGACAGGGTTTGTCTGAAGCTTTCTTT

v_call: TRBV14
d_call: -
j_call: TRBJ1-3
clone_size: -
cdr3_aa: CASRPGDSGNTIYF
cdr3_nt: TGTGCCAGCAGACCAGGGGACTCTGGAAACACCATATATTTT

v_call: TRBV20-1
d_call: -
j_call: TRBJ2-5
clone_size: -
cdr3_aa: CSAVDKETQYF
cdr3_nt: TGCAGTGCTGTGGACAAAGAGACCCAGTACTTC

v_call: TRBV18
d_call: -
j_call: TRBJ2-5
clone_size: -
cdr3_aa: CASYNSAETQYF
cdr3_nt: TGTGCCAGCTATAATAGCGCAGAGACCCAGTACTTC